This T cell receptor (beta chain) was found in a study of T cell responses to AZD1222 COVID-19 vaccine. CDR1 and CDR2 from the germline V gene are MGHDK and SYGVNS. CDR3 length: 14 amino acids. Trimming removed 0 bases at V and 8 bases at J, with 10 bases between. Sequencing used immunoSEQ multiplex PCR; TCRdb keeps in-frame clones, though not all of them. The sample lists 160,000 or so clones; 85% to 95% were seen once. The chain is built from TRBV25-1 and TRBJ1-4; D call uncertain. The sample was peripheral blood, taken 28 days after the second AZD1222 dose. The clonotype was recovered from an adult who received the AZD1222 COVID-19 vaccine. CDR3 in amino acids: CASSEYDGWEKLFF. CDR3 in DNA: TGTGCCAGCAGTGAATATGATGGTTGGGAAAAACTGTTTTTT.